The 5 T cell receptor beta chains below come from one sample, sequenced in a study of cytomegalovirus exposure and HLA in healthy donors. The PCR was carried out with 60 Vbeta primers and 13 Jbeta primers. The protocol was immunoSEQ multiplex PCR, while the TCRdb copy is restricted to in-frame clones and leaves out a portion. In the table there are 100,000 to 150,000 clones, about 11% of which are singletons. Sequenced: PBMCs. These receptors were obtained from a woman aged 18-29 years in good health and CMV-seropositive.

This clone was picked up a small number of times. The chain joins TRBV6-1 to TRBJ2-5; no reliable D call. This CDR3 comprises 15 residues. Germline CDR1 reads MNHNS; CDR2 reads SASEGT. V shed 3 bases and J shed 2 bases, with 13 bases lying between them. In nucleotides, the CDR3 is TGTGCCAGCAGTGATTATAATCGGGTGCAAGAGACCCAGTACTTC. Translated: CASSDYNRVQETQYF.

The sample holds a few counts of this clone. This chain joins TRBV7-9 and TRBJ1-5; no reliable D call. The CDR3 has 13 residues. Trimming took off 1 base at V and 3 bases at J, with 4 bases between the two ends. CDR1 and CDR2 from the germline V gene are SEHNR and FQNEAQ (reference sequence). The CDR3 spells CASSLEPNQPQHF. Here the CDR3 DNA reads TGTGCCAGCAGCTTAGAGCCCAATCAGCCCCAGCATTTT.

A note on this clone: The junction does not match germline at one end; this may be a read error. The gene calls are TRBV28 and TRBJ2-5; TRBD2 matches 9 bases. The V gene's germline CDR1 is MDHEN and CDR2 SYDVKM. The CDR3 consists of 15 residues. The DNA of the CDR3 is TGTGCCAGCAGTTTGGCGGGACTAGCCCAAGAGGCCCAGTACTTC. Amino acid sequence: CASSLAGLAQEAQYF.

V is TRBV4-1 and J is TRBJ2-7, with TRBD2 identical over 14 bases. J lost 7 bases, V lost 4 bases, and 12 bases had no gene match. Germline V gene sequence: CDR1 MGHRA, CDR2 YSYEKL. The CDR3 sequence is 17 residues long. CDR3 DNA: TGCGCCAGCAGCCCCGAGACTAGCGGGAGGGCCGATGGGGAGCAGTACTTC. It translates to CASSPETSGRADGEQYF.

Concerning this clone: The junction differs from germline at one of its ends, possibly a read error. J is TRBJ2-2 and V is TRBV6-5; the match to TRBD2 covers 10 bases. There are 14 residues in the CDR3. Germline lookup yields CDR1 MNHEY and CDR2 SVGAGI. The CDR3 spells CASRGSGRAGELLF. CDR3 DNA: TGTGCCAGCCGAGGAAGCGGGAGGGCCGGGGAGCTGCTTTTT.